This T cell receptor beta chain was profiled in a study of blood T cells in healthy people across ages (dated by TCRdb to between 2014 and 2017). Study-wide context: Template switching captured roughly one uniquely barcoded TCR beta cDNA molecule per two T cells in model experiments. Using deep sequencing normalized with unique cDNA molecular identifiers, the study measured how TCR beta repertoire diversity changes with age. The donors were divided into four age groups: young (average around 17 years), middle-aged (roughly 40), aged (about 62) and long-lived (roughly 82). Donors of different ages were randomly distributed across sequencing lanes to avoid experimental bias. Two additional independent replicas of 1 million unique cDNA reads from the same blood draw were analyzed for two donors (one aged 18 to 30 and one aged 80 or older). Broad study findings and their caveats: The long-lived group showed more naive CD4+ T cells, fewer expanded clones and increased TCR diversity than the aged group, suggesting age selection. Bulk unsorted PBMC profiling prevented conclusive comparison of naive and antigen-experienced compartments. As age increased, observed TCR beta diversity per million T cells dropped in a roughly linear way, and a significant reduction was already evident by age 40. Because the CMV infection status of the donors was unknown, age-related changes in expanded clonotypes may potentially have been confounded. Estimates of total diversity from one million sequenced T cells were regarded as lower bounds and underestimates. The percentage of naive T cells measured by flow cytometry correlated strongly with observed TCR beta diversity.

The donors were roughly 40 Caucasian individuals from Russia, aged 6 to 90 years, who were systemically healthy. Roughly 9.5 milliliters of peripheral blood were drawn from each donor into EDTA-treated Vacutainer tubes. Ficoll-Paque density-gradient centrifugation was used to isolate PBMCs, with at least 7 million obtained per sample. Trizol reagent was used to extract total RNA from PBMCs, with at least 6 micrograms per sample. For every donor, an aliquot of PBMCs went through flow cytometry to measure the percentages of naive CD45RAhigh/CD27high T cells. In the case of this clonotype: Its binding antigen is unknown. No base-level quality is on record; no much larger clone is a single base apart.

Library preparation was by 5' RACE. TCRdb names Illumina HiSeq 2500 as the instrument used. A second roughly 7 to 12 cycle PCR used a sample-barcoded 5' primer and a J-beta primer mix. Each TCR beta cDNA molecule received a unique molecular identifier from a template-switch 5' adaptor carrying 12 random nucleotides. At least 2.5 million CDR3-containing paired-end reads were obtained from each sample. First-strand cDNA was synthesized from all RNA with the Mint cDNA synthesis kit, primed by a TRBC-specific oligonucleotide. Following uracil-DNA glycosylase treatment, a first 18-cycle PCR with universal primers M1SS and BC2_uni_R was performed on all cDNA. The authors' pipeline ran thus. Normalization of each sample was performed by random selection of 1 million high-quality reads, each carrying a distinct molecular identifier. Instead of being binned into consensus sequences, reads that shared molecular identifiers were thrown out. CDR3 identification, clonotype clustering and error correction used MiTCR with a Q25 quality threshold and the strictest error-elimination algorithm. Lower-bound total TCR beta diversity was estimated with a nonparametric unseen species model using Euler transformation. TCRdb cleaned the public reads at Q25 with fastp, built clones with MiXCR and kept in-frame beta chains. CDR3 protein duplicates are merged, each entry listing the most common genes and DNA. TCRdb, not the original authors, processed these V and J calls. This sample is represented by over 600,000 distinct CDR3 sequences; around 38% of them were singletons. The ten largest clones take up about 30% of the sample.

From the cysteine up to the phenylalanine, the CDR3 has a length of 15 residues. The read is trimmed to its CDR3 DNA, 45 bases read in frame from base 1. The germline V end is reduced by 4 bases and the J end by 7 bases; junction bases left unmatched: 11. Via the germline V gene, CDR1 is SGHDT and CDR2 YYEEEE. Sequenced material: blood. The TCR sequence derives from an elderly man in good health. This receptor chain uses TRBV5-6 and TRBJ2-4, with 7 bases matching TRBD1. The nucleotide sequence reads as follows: TGTGCCAGCAGCCCCCAGGGGGTAGTGAGGAACATTCAGTACTTC. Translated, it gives CASSPQGVVRNIQYF.